The next 23 T cell receptor beta chains were all read from a single sample in a study of blood T cell repertoires in COVID-19 (dated by TCRdb to between 2020 and 2021). Library preparation was by the immunoSEQ multiplex PCR assay. The table was pulled from immuneACCESS by TCRdb, which kept in-frame rearrangements only. Such tables lose some clones; where checked, under half of the loss comes from unresolved V genes, and the rest has no known cause. Across this sample there are about 220,000 clones, with around 80% seen only once. Roughly 6.7% of the sample belongs to the ten largest clones. The sample consisted of peripheral blood. These receptors came from a woman in her sixties or seventies with acute or convalescent COVID-19.

This chain joins TRBV18 and TRBJ2-5; D may be TRBD1 (5 bases). Germline CDR1 and CDR2: KGHSH and LQKENI. The CDR3 has 13 residues. V was pared by 1 base and J by 5 bases, with 8 bases between. The CDR3 bases are TGTGCCAGCTCACCACAGGGGTCGGAGACCCAGTACTTC. Protein: CASSPQGSETQYF.

This clone was seen just once. V is TRBV21-1 and J is TRBJ2-1; no check of the table's D call, TRBD2, against the DNA was made. TRBV21-1 is shown as a pseudogene. The CDR3 has 12 residues. CDR3 in DNA: TGTGCCAGCAGCAAAGTTAGCAATGAGCAGTTCTTC. This codes for CASSKVSNEQFF.

This clone was counted between two and nine times. V usage is TRBV7-3 and J usage is TRBJ1-5; D is unclear. Germline CDR1 and CDR2: SGHTA and FQGTGA. The CDR3 consists of 13 residues. The V and J ends lost 0 bases and 4 bases respectively, with 4 bases between them. The CDR3 coding sequence is TGTGCCAGCAGCTTAACGGAGAATCAGCCCCAGCATTTT. As protein: CASSLTENQPQHF.

This CDR3 is CASSPPLRGVQETQYF. The CDR3 DNA follows: TGTGCCAGCAGCCCCCCGCTGCGGGGGGTCCAAGAGACCCAGTACTTC. The chain carries TRBV14 and TRBJ2-5, with 8 bases identical to TRBD2. Losses at the gene ends were 4 bases for V and 1 base for J; bases not matched to a gene: 8. This CDR3 is built from 16 residues. Germline CDR1 and CDR2: SGHDN and FVKESK. Combining the CDR3 with reference TRBV14 and TRBJ2-5 gives the whole variable domain EAGVTQFPSHSVIEKGQTVTLRCDPISGHDNLYWYRRVMGKEIKFLLHFVKESKQDESGMPNNRFLAERTGGTYSTLKVQPAELEDSGVYFCASSPPLRGVQETQYFGPGTRLLVL.

This rearrangement joins TRBV6-2 or TRBV6-3 to TRBJ2-7; perhaps TRBD2 as D (6 bases). The V end was cut by 4 bases, the J end by 5 bases, with 9 bases between. Germline assignment: CDR1 MNHEY and CDR2 SVGEGT. The CDR3 is 12 amino acids. DNA of the CDR3: TGTGCCAGCAGTTTTGGAGGGCACGAGCAGTACTTC. Amino acids: CASSFGGHEQYF.

V is TRBV20-1 and J is TRBJ2-5; maybe TRBD1 (5 bases). The CDR3 is 11 amino acids. Germline V lookup: CDR1 DFQATT, CDR2 SNEGSKA (reference sequence). Trimming left V 5 bases short and J 7 bases short, with 11 bases between. For the CDR3, the DNA is TGCAGTGCTCTCTCTCAGGGGACCCAGTACTTC. The encoded protein is CSALSQGTQYF.

V and J are TRBV19 and TRBJ2-7, with D unclear. CDR1 LNHDA and CDR2 SQIVND come from the germline V gene (reference sequence). Trimming cost V 3 bases and J 3 bases, with 12 bases left between them. The CDR3 sequence is 14 residues long. In DNA form, the CDR3 reads TGTGCCAGTAGTATTCGGTTCGAGCGCTACGAGCAGTACTTC. Translation gives CASSIRFERYEQYF.

This chain links TRBV19 with TRBJ2-5; perhaps TRBD2 as D (5 bases). The germline V gene has CDR1 LNHDA and CDR2 SQIVND (reference sequence). The CDR3 is 17 amino acids. The V gene lost 0 bases and the J gene lost 2 bases, with 16 bases spanning the gap. The CDR3 loop reads CASSIDSGSGRQETQYF. As DNA, the CDR3 is TGTGCCAGTAGTATAGATAGTGGATCGGGGAGACAAGAGACCCAGTACTTC. The full variable domain, in which reference TRBV19 and TRBJ2-5 provide the parts outside the CDR3, is DGGITQSPKYLFRKEGQNVTLSCEQNLNHDAMYWYRQDPGQGLRLIYYSQIVNDFQKGDIAEGYSVSREKKESFPLTVTSAQKNPTAFYLCASSIDSGSGRQETQYFGPGTRLLVL.

The chain combines TRBV19 with TRBJ2-3; D may be TRBD1 (5 bases). Germline V gene data show CDR1 as LNHDA and CDR2 as SQIVND (reference sequence). The CDR3 runs 14 residues. Between the trimmed V and J ends, which lost 7 bases and 2 bases, there was a span of 13 bases. The CDR3 is CASNLGANTDTQYF. As DNA, the CDR3 is TGTGCCAGTAATCTTGGGGCCAACACAGATACGCAGTATTTT.

This clone was recorded only once. The chain is built from TRBV3-1 (or the pseudogene TRBV3-2) and TRBJ1-1; the D is unclear. Trimming took off 1 base at V and 7 bases at J, with 16 bases between the two ends. Germline V lookup: CDR1 LGHDT, CDR2 YNNKEL (reference sequence). This CDR3 has 15 residues. The CDR3 DNA follows: TGTGCCAGCAGCCAAGGTGGGAGACTGTCGGTTGAAGCTTTCTTT. It codes for CASSQGGRLSVEAFF.

The chain recombines TRBV5-1 with TRBJ2-3, with 10 positions matching TRBD1. J gave up 2 bases and V 3 bases, and 3 bases lay outside the gene matches. The CDR3 consists of 15 residues. Germline V CDR1 and CDR2: SGHRS, YFSETQ. The chain's CDR3 is CASSSGQGNTDTQYF. CDR3 in DNA: TGCGCCAGCAGCTCGGGACAGGGGAACACAGATACGCAGTATTTT.

The rearrangement links TRBV4-3 to TRBJ2-7, with 9 bases identical to TRBD1. There are 14 residues in the CDR3. Germline V gene data show CDR1 as LGHNA and CDR2 as YSLEER. Losses at the gene ends were 1 base for V and 3 bases for J; bases not matched to a gene: 1. The CDR3: CASSQGTGVYEQYF. The CDR3 region has the DNA TGCGCCAGCAGCCAAGGGACAGGGGTCTACGAGCAGTACTTC.

The CDR3 DNA follows: TGTGCCAGCAGCTTAGTTCGGGGTATGATGAGCAATTCACCCCTCCACTTT. This codes for CASSLVRGMMSNSPLHF. The rearrangement links TRBV13 to TRBJ1-6, with D uncertain. V gave up 1 base and J gave up 7 bases, with 17 bases separating them. CDR3 length equals 17 residues. Per germline, CDR1 PRHDT and CDR2 FYEKMQ (reference sequence). The variable domain in full, completed from reference TRBV13 and TRBJ1-6, reads AAGVIQSPRHLIKEKRETATLKCYPIPRHDTVYWYQQGPGQDPQFLISFYEKMQSDKGSIPDRFSAQQFSDYHSELNMSSLELGDSALYFCASSLVRGMMSNSPLHFGNGTRLTVT.

This clone was recorded once. The chain combines TRBV6-6 with TRBJ1-1; D perhaps matches TRBD1 (6 bases). Germline V gene sequence: CDR1 MNHNY, CDR2 SVGAGI (reference sequence). V gave up 4 bases and J gave up 1 base, with 10 bases separating them. This CDR3 is built from 14 residues. CDR3 amino acids: CASSSEGGNTEAFF. The CDR3 bases are TGTGCCAGCAGTTCCGAAGGGGGGAACACTGAAGCTTTCTTT.

This chain connects TRBV5-4 to TRBJ2-1; tentatively, D is TRBD1 (6 bases). V was clipped by 2 bases and J by 2 bases, with 8 bases between them. The CDR3 runs to 14 residues. Germline loops: CDR1 SGHNT, CDR2 YYREEE (reference sequence). This chain's CDR3 is CASSFAGAYNEQFF. The CDR3 bases are TGTGCCAGCAGCTTTGCAGGGGCCTACAATGAGCAGTTCTTC.

CDR3 bases: TGTGCCAGCAGCCAAGATTTCGGGAATGAAGCTTTCTTT. Protein: CASSQDFGNEAFF. The V gene is TRBV3-1 (or the pseudogene TRBV3-2), the J gene TRBJ1-1; D gene unclear. The CDR3 length is 13 residues. Germline assignment: CDR1 LGHDT and CDR2 YNNKEL (reference sequence). Between the trimmed V and J ends, which lost 0 bases and 7 bases, there was a span of 9 bases.

This chain uses TRBV5-6 with TRBJ2-5; TRBD2 matches at 9 bases. The CDR3 totals 15 residues. Looked up from germline, CDR1 is SGHDT and CDR2 is YYEEEE. The J segment lost 5 bases and the V segment lost 6 bases, leaving 11 bases of the junction unmatched. CDR3 residues: CASTLAGGPRETQYF. The CDR3 region has the DNA TGTGCCAGCACCCTTGCGGGGGGGCCGAGGGAGACCCAGTACTTC.

The V and J genes are TRBV9 and TRBJ1-6; D is possibly TRBD1 (5 bases). This CDR3 has 17 amino acids. V dropped 2 bases and J dropped 8 bases, with 20 bases sitting between them. Germline V gene lookup returns CDR1 SGDLS and CDR2 YYNGEE. CDR3 region: CASSVGVQVSGDSPLHF. The CDR3 coding sequence is TGTGCCAGCAGCGTGGGGGTACAGGTTAGCGGGGATTCACCCCTCCACTTT.

V gene TRBV6-2 or TRBV6-3 combines with J gene TRBJ2-2; 11 nucleotides line up with TRBD2. The CDR3 covers 17 residues. The germline V gene encodes CDR1 MNHEY and CDR2 SVGEGT. V lost 2 bases, J lost 5 bases, and 7 bases stayed unmatched. CDR3 loop: CASSYPLAGGWTGELFF. In DNA, the CDR3 is TGTGCCAGCAGTTACCCCCTAGCGGGGGGATGGACCGGGGAGCTGTTTTTT.

This clone was seen a single time. The genes are TRBV27 and TRBJ2-3, with 7 nucleotides matching TRBD1. Trimming at V came to 9 bases and at J to 2 bases, leaving 11 bases not matched to a gene. The CDR3 contains 15 residues. The germline CDR1 and CDR2 sequences are MNHEY and SMNVEV (reference sequence). The CDR3 coding sequence is TGTGCCAGTAGGACCCGGACAGGATCCACAGATACGCAGTATTTT. This encodes CASRTRTGSTDTQYF.

This CDR3 is CASSLGRGNEKLFF. DNA for the CDR3: TGTGCCAGCAGCTTAGGCAGGGGTAATGAAAAACTGTTTTTT. This chain uses TRBV11-2 with TRBJ1-4; perhaps TRBD1 as D (6 bases). This CDR3 is 14 amino acids long. V lost 1 base and J 4 bases, leaving 7 bases between the germline ends. Germline CDR1 SGHAT, CDR2 FQNNGV.

The chain combines TRBV10-3 with TRBJ2-3; 8 positions match TRBD1. Germline V gene sequence: CDR1 ENHRY, CDR2 SYGVKD. V shed 8 bases and J 6 bases; nucleotides not matched to a gene: 10. This CDR3 has 14 residues. Here the CDR3 reads CAIDRGDPGDTQYF. In nucleotides, the CDR3 is TGTGCCATCGACAGGGGCGATCCCGGGGATACGCAGTATTTT.

The chain employs TRBV12-3 or TRBV12-4 and TRBJ1-1; D gene ambiguous. CDR3 length: 11 residues. Trimming removed 7 bases at V and 7 bases at J, with 10 bases between. As DNA, the CDR3 is TGTGCCAGCACCATCGGTGGTGAAGCTTTCTTT. Translated, it gives CASTIGGEAFF.